The 10 T cell receptor beta chains below come from one sample, sequenced in a study of T cell responses to AZD1222 COVID-19 vaccine. Using immunoSEQ multiplex PCR, the repertoire was profiled, and TCRdb retains in-frame clones only, with some absent. The table includes 150,000 to 200,000 clones, 85% to 90% detected once. This sample comprised peripheral blood, obtained on day 0 of AZD1222 vaccination. Every receptor here comes from an adult in good health.

The chain links TRBV25-1 to TRBJ1-6; D gene uncertain. This CDR3 spans 13 amino acids. V was clipped by 3 bases and J by 5 bases, with 5 bases between them. Germline lookup yields CDR1 MGHDK and CDR2 SYGVNS. The CDR3 spells CASSDQDNSPLHF. The CDR3 bases are TGTGCCAGCAGTGATCAAGATAATTCACCCCTCCACTTT.

The CDR3, as DNA: TGTGCCAGCAGCCAAGACAGCGGGACCGGCGGGGAGCTGTTTTTT. As protein: CASSQDSGTGGELFF. The chain combines TRBV3-1 (or the pseudogene TRBV3-2) with TRBJ2-2, with 7 bases lining up with TRBD2. The junction had 5 bases not matched to a gene; V was cut back by 0 bases and J by 7 bases. The CDR3 has 15 amino acids. Per germline, CDR1 LGHDT and CDR2 YNNKEL (reference sequence).

This clone appeared a few times. The chain joins TRBV19 to TRBJ1-2, with 7 nucleotides matching TRBD1. The CDR3 length is 15 residues. V lost 4 bases, J lost 2 bases, and 7 bases stayed unmatched. CDR1 is LNHDA and CDR2 is SQIVND in the germline V gene (reference sequence). CDR3 protein: CASSTGGTVNYGYTF. The CDR3 region has the DNA TGTGCCAGTAGTACAGGGGGGACAGTCAACTATGGCTACACCTTC.

The gene calls are TRBV24-1 and TRBJ2-5; the match to TRBD2 covers 8 bases. Germline-derived CDR1 and CDR2 are KGHDR and SFDVKD. The CDR3 is 14 residues long. After removal of 3 bases from V and 5 bases from J, the junction contained 4 bases not matched to a gene. This CDR3 is CATSDGGTRETQYF. CDR3 DNA sequence: TGTGCCACCAGTGATGGGGGGACTAGGGAGACCCAGTACTTC.

The chain employs TRBV30 and TRBJ2-2; 8 bases match TRBD2. CDR1 and CDR2 from the germline V gene are GTSNPN and SVGIG (reference sequence). The CDR3 loop spans 13 amino acids. V shed 8 bases, J shed 7 bases, and the junction held 9 bases outside the gene matches. CDR3 protein: CAHQAGAYGELFF. Written as DNA, the CDR3 is TGTGCCCACCAAGCGGGGGCTTACGGGGAGCTGTTTTTT.

This rearrangement joins TRBV18 to TRBJ2-5; 15 nucleotides line up with TRBD2. J lost 4 bases, V lost 8 bases, and 5 bases had no gene match. The CDR3 loop spans 15 amino acids. CDR1 and CDR2 (germline): KGHSH, LQKENI. DNA for the CDR3: TGTGCCAGCCGGACTAGCGGGGGGGCCCGAGAGACCCAGTACTTC. Translated, it gives CASRTSGGARETQYF. The whole variable domain, filled in from reference TRBV18 and TRBJ2-5, reads NAGVMQNPRHLVRRRGQEARLRCSPMKGHSHVYWYRQLPEEGLKFMVYLQKENIIDESGMPKERFSAEFPKEGPSILRIQQVVRGDSAAYFCASRTSGGARETQYFGPGTRLLVL.

This chain links TRBV6-5 with TRBJ2-1, with 8 bases fitting TRBD2. Per germline, CDR1 MNHEY and CDR2 SVGAGI. There are 15 residues in the CDR3. The trim removed 6 bases at V and 4 bases at J, leaving 8 bases unmatched. For the CDR3, the DNA is TGTGCCAGCAGACCGAGCGGGGGATCTTACAATGAGCAGTTCTTC. The encoded protein is CASRPSGGSYNEQFF.

This chain uses TRBV19 with TRBJ2-7; 9 nucleotides align to TRBD1. The CDR3 totals 15 residues. The germline gives CDR1 LNHDA, CDR2 SQIVND (reference sequence). V was clipped by 2 bases and J by 4 bases; unmatched bases: 6. The CDR3: CASSIRSQGAYEQYF. In DNA form, the CDR3 reads TGTGCCAGTAGTATAAGATCACAGGGGGCTTACGAGCAGTACTTC. Full variable domain (remainder filled in from reference TRBV19 and TRBJ2-7): DGGITQSPKYLFRKEGQNVTLSCEQNLNHDAMYWYRQDPGQGLRLIYYSQIVNDFQKGDIAEGYSVSREKKESFPLTVTSAQKNPTAFYLCASSIRSQGAYEQYFGPGTRLTVT.

The chain carries TRBV3-1 (or the pseudogene TRBV3-2) and TRBJ2-2; TRBD2 agrees at 8 bases. The CDR3 is 18 amino acids. Germline assignment: CDR1 LGHDT and CDR2 YNNKEL (reference sequence). V shed 1 base and J 7 bases; nucleotides not matched to a gene: 14. CDR3: CASSQGDTSGYRSGELFF. DNA for the CDR3: TGTGCCAGCAGCCAAGGGGATACTAGCGGTTATCGTAGCGGGGAGCTGTTTTTT.

This chain uses TRBV5-6 with TRBJ2-7; the D gene is possibly TRBD2 (5 bases). This CDR3 is 14 amino acids long. V gave up 4 bases and J gave up 3 bases, with 14 bases separating them. The germline V gene encodes CDR1 SGHDT and CDR2 YYEEEE. The CDR3 loop reads CASSTEGLIYEQYF. CDR3 coding DNA: TGTGCCAGCAGCACCGAGGGTCTGATCTACGAGCAGTACTTC.